Sequencing of this T cell receptor beta chain was carried out in a study of T cells in Graves' hyperthyroidism and ophthalmopathy. Background on the study: Before treatment of any kind, peripheral blood was taken at initial diagnosis.

J lost 1 base, V lost 10 bases, and 10 bases had no gene match. Germline V CDR1 and CDR2: MDHEN, SYDVKM. The CDR3 contains 15 residues. Remarks on this clonotype: What it binds is unknown.

Disease duration was under 3 months in the ophthalmopathy patients, who also had a Clinical Activity Score of at least 3 and a NOSPECS grade of at least 4. Study-level findings and limits: Researchers report that a 13 V-J model separated ophthalmopathy from stable hyperthyroidism. Appearing also in blood were most of the thyroid clonotypes expanded above 0.001.

The TCR beta CDR3 regions underwent amplification using RNA transcripts as the source. With the HTBI primer set, the TCR CDR3 went through a first round of RT-PCR. MiXCR, run by TCRdb on the multiplex PCR reads, gives a single entry per CDR3 protein. Here the sample spans hundreds of thousands of distinct CDR3 sequences, over 12% being singletons. The clonotype comes from a woman between 35 and 50 years old with Graves' ophthalmopathy. The sequencing input was blood. The genes are TRBV28 and TRBJ1-1; 9 bases map to TRBD1. CDR3 sequence (DNA): TGTGCCACTCGACTAACAGGGGGCAGGAACACTGAAGCTTTCTTT. The encoded protein is CATRLTGGRNTEAFF.